This T cell receptor beta chain was captured by sequencing in a study of blood T cell repertoires in COVID-19. About the research overall: Both acute and convalescent COVID-19 samples were obtained from the United States, Italy and Spain. T cells, B-cell-depleted T cells, or PBMCs provided the cDNA or gDNA that served as material.

Germline assignment: CDR1 LNHDA and CDR2 SQIVND (reference sequence). The CDR3 loop spans 14 amino acids. Deletions cut 9 bases from V and 0 bases from J, with 11 bases between. As handled by the study authors: Amplification of reference gene primers provided the estimated nucleated cell counts. Sequencing was performed with immunoSEQ multiplex PCR; in TCRdb, only in-frame clones are kept and a portion is missing. From that table come the V and J calls and clone size; the DNA was used to work out D and trimming. Of some 240,000 clones listed, 82% are singletons. The Seattle patients joined while their infection was active and were tracked longitudinally afterward.

This sequence joins TRBV19 and TRBJ2-2; TRBD2 is a possible D gene (6 bases). The sequencing input was peripheral blood. This clonotype was obtained from a woman in her seventies with COVID-19, enrolled during active disease. CDR3 protein: CASRRAANTGELFF. CDR3 bases: TGTGCCAGCCGGAGGGCCGCGAACACCGGGGAGCTGTTTTTT.